This TCR beta chain was retrieved from a study of T cells in Graves' hyperthyroidism and ophthalmopathy. V lost 4 bases to trimming and J lost 3 bases; unmatched junction nucleotides: 8. This CDR3 is built from 14 residues. Germline V gene data show CDR1 as DFQATT and CDR2 as SNEGSKA (reference sequence). It was RNA transcripts that yielded the amplified TCR beta CDR3 regions. The HTBI primer set drove a first-round RT-PCR of the TCR CDR3. From the multiplex PCR reads, TCRdb called clonotypes with MiXCR, one entry per CDR3 protein. The sample includes a few hundred thousand distinct CDR3 sequences, approximately 14% of them seen just once. Thyroid ultrasound, orbital computed tomography, clinical symptoms, and serum thyroxine and TRAb underpinned diagnoses. This clonotype came up many times.

The source of this sequence is a woman between 18 and 29 years old with Graves' hyperthyroidism. Sequencing used blood. The chain uses TRBV20-1 and TRBJ2-7, with 8 bases fitting TRBD2. The CDR3 loop reads CSAKSLAGNYEQYF. CDR3 nucleotides: TGCAGTGCTAAATCGCTAGCGGGTAACTACGAGCAGTACTTC.